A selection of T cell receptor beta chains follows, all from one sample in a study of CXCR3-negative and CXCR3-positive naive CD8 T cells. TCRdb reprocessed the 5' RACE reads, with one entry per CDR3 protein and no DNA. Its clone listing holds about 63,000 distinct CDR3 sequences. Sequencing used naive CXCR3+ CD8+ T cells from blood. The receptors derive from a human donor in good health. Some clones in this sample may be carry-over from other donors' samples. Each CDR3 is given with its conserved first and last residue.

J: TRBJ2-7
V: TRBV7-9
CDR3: CASSLAPSLDTSGGPSYEQYF

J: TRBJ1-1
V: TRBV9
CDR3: CASSGDIMNTEAFF

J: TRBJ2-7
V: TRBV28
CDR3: CASSLSMTSSGVAYEQYF

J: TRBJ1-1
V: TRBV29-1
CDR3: CSVEERGAGSEAFF

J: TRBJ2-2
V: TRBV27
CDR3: CASSFLGNTGELFF

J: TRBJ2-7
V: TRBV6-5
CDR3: CASSYRTGNNNEQYF

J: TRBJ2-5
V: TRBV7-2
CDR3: CASSPLSGGGETQYF

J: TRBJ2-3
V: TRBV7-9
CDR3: CASSQSQSTDTQYF

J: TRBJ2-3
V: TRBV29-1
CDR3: CSVGPGTISTDTQYF

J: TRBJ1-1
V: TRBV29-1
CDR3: CSVMGPFPEAFF

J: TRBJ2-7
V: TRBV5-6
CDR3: CASSPAAGVYEQYF

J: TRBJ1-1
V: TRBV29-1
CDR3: CSVEGVNTEAFF

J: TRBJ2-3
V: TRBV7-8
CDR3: CASSQTGGQSTDTQYF

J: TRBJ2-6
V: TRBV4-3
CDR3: CASSLGFGANVLTF

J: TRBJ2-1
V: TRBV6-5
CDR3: CASSYSPQGEDNEQFF

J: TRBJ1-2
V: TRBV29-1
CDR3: CSVEESAGRGNYGYTF

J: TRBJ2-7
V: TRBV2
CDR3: CASSLNRGSSYEQYF

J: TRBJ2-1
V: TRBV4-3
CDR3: CASSQQGYNEQFF

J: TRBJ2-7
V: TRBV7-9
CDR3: CASSASTYEQYF

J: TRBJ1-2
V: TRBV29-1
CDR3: CSVDPELGNYGYTF

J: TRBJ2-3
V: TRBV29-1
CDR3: CSVTLAEDTQYF

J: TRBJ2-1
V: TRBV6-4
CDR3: CASSDPGLASNEQFF